This record covers a single T cell receptor (beta chain). What it binds is not known. Other DNA sequences in the same sample also yield this CDR3. Naive CD8 isolation took CD45RO-negative cells positively selected for CCR7 and excluded terminally differentiated effector memory CD45RA+ cells. This specimen belongs to a study of shared clonotypes between healthy human individuals. The germline V and J ends were trimmed by 3 bases and 5 bases, with 8 bases remaining between them. Per germline, CDR1 SEHNR and CDR2 FQNEAQ (reference sequence). The CDR3 extends over 12 amino acids. Deep was the level used in running the assay. The repertoire was sequenced with immunoSEQ multiplex PCR; TCRdb's copy has only in-frame clones and lacks some. Of about 2.1 million clones listed, roughly 93% are singletons. Findings and caveats of the study: Only blood samples were collected, and tissue repertoires likely differ. Among donors, clonotype sharing was expected to be affected by sequencing depth.

The clonotype comes from a man between 18 and 35 years old in good health. Some clones in this sample may be carry-over from other donors' samples. The chain uses TRBV7-9 and TRBJ2-7; TRBD2 is a possible D gene (6 bases). Sequences were obtained from naive CD8+ T cells from PBMCs. DNA of the CDR3: TGTGCCAGCAGCTTCTCGGGAGACGAGCAGTACTTC. It encodes CASSFSGDEQYF.